Sequencing of this T cell receptor (beta chain) was carried out in a study of human T cells and chemical hapten exposure. Overall study: Patients had diphenylcyclopropenone applied to the scalp weekly throughout the approximately 23-week study. The patients, most of them female, presented with alopecia areata, totalis or universalis.

Notes on this clonotype: The antigen remains undetermined.

Time point: pre-sensitization, week 0. Treatment: therapeutic diphenylcyclopropenone sensitization with weekly scalp DPC. The study enrolled 18 to 70-year-old alopecia patients suitable for DPC. Overall study findings and caveats: Among TCRs, those above 1 in 1000 frequency were unaffected by DPC sensitization.

One entry per CDR3 protein results from TCRdb running MiXCR on the RACE reads. The data hold around 380,000 distinct CDR3 sequences, with 5% to 6.5% observed a single time. Germline V CDR1 and CDR2: LGHNA, YSLEER. V lost 0 bases and J 6 bases, leaving 12 bases between the germline ends. The CDR3 is 15 amino acids. The sequence derives from a woman aged 18 to 35 with alopecia areata. Some clones in this sample may be carry-over from other donors' samples. Source: whole blood, taken in connection with sensitization to the hapten diphenylcyclopropenone (DPC). This chain connects TRBV4-3 to TRBJ2-1, with a possible D match to TRBD2 (5 bases). For the CDR3, the DNA is TGCGCCAGCAGCCAAGATAGTCTAGCAGGCAATGAGCAGTTCTTC. It translates to CASSQDSLAGNEQFF.